These 3 T cell receptor beta chains originate from one sample sequenced in a study of blood T cell repertoires in COVID-19. Sequencing used immunoSEQ multiplex PCR; TCRdb keeps in-frame clones, though not all of them. The repertoire holds around 60,000 clones, 60% to 75% seen once, with roughly 28% in the top ten. Specimen: peripheral blood. The origin of the receptors is a woman older than 75 with acute or convalescent COVID-19.

The chain uses TRBV24-1 and TRBJ2-1, with 7 bases fitting TRBD2. Germline CDR1 is KGHDR and CDR2 is SFDVKD. V lost 0 bases to trimming and J lost 7 bases; unmatched junction nucleotides: 5. There are 15 residues in the CDR3. The CDR3 region has the DNA TGTGCCACCAGTGATTTGGGGGGGGACGTTAATGAGCAGTTCTTC. As protein: CATSDLGGDVNEQFF.

CDR3: CASSVGDRPTNSPLHF. As DNA, the CDR3 is TGTGCCAGCAGCGTAGGGGACAGGCCAACAAATTCACCCCTCCACTTT. This chain uses TRBV9 with TRBJ1-6; 8 nucleotides match TRBD1. Germline lookup yields CDR1 SGDLS and CDR2 YYNGEE. The CDR3 length is 16 residues. Trimming at V came to 0 bases and at J to 7 bases, leaving 6 bases not matched to a gene.

The chain joins TRBV9 to TRBJ2-3, with 13 bases identical to TRBD2. V lost 0 bases, J lost 5 bases, and 6 bases stayed unmatched. Germline V gives CDR1 SGDLS, CDR2 YYNGEE. The CDR3 runs 17 residues. The CDR3 spells CASSVGTSGSVGDTQYF. In DNA, the CDR3 is TGTGCCAGCAGCGTAGGGACTAGCGGGAGTGTGGGAGATACGCAGTATTTT.